The following is a TCR beta chain sequence with its context. Its antigen is still unknown. Sequence at one end of the junction differs from germline and may be a read error. As handled by the study authors: Quality scores were absent from the junction-only immunoSEQ sequences, so filtering differed. Here immunoSEQ multiplex PCR was the method, and the copy in TCRdb shows in-frame clones only, minus some. D and trimming were read from the DNA, whereas the V and J calls and clone size are those reported in that table. The sample lists about 320,000 clones; about nine tenths were seen once. This specimen comes from a study of shared clonotypes between healthy human individuals. Findings and limits, study-wide: In contrast to clonotypes shared by all four donors, non-shared clonotypes had lower generation probabilities. Among donors, the sharing of clonotypes was expected to be influenced by sequencing depth. When naive CD4 clonotypes were compared across a handful of donors, around 5% were shared.

The CDR3 loop spans 15 amino acids. Germline assignment: CDR1 SSHAT and CDR2 FNYEAQ (reference sequence). The receptor's source is a man between 18 and 29 years old in good health. The sequenced sample was memory CD8+ T cells sorted from blood. As for subset: CD45RO+ cells pooled with CCR7-negative TemRA cells. This chain joins TRBV7-7 and TRBJ2-1, with TRBD2 as a possible D gene (6 bases). The CDR3 coding sequence is TGTGCTAGCAGCTTAGAGCGGGCCTCCTACAATGAGCAGTTCTTC. It specifies CASSLERASYNEQFF.